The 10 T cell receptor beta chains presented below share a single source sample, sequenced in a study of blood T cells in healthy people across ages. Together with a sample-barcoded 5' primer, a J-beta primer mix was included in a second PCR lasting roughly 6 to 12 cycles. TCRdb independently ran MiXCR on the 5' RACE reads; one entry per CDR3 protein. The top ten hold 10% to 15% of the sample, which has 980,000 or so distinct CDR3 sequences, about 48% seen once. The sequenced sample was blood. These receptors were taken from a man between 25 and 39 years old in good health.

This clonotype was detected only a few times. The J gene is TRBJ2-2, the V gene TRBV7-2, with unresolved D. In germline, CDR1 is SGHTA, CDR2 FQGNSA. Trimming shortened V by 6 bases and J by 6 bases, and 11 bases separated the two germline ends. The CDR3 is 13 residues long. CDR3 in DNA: TGTGCCAGCAGGGAGCAGGCGTCCGGGGAGCTGTTTTTT. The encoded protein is CASREQASGELFF.

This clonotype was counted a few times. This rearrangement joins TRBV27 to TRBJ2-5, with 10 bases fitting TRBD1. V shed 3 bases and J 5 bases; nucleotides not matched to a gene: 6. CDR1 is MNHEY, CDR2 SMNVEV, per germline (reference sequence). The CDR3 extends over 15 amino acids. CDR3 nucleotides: TGTGCCAGCAGTTTGACAGGGGGCGAATGGGAGACCCAGTACTTC. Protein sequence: CASSLTGGEWETQYF.

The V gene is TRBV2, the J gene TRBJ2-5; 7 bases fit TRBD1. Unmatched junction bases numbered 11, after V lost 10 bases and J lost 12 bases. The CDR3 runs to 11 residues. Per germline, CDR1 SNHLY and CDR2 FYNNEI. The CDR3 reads CANEGALGKYF. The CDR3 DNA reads TGTGCCAACGAGGGGGCCCTCGGCAAGTACTTC.

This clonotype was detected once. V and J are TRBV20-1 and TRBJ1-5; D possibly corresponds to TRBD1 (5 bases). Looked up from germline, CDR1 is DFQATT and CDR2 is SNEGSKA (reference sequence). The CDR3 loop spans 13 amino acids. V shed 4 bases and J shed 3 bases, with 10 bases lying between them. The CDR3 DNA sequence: TGCAGTGCTACGCGGGGCCTCAATCAGCCCCAGCATTTT. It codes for CSATRGLNQPQHF.

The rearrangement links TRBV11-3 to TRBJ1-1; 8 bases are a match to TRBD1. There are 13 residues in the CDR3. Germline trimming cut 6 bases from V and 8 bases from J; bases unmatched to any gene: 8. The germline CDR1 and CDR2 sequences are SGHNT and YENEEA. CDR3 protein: CASSPYRQGEAFF. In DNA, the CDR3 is TGTGCCAGCAGTCCATACCGACAGGGGGAAGCTTTCTTT.

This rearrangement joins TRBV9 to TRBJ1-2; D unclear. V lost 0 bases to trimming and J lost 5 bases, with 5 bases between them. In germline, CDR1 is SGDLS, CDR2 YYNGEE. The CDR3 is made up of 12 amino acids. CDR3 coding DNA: TGTGCCAGCAGCGTAGACGCGTATGGCTACACCTTC. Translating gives CASSVDAYGYTF.

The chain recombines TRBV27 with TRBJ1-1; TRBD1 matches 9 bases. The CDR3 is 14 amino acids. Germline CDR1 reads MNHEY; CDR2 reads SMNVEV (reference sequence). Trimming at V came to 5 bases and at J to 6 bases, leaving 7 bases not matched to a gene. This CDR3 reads CASSAQGAQAEAFF. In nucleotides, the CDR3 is TGTGCCAGCAGTGCACAGGGGGCTCAGGCTGAAGCTTTCTTT.

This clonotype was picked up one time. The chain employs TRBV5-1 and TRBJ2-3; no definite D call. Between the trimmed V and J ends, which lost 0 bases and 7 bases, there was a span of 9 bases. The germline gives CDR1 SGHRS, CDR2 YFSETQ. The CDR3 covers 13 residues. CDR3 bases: TGCGCCAGCAGCTTGGAAGGGTCGAATACGCAGTATTTT. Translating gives CASSLEGSNTQYF.

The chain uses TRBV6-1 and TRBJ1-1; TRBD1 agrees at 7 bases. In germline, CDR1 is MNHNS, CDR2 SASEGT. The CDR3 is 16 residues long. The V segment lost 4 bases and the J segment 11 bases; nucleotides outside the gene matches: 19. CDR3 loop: CASSGPLTGRDKEAFF. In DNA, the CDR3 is TGTGCCAGCAGTGGTCCGCTGACAGGGAGGGATAAAGAGGCTTTCTTT.

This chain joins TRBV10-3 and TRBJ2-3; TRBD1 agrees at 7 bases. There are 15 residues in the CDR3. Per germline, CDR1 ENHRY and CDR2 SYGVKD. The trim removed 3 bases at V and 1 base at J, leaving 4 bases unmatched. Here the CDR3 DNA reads TGTGCCATCAGTGATAAGGGGGCGGGCACAGATACGCAGTATTTT. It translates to CAISDKGAGTDTQYF.